The clone carrying this T cell receptor beta chain was detected only a few times. CDR1 is SGHDN, CDR2 FVKESK, per germline. V was cut by 4 bases and J by 3 bases, with 9 bases left in between. This CDR3 is 14 amino acids long. Methods used by the authors: The authors estimated nucleated cell counts from reference gene primer amplification. Method: immunoSEQ multiplex PCR; TCRdb's copy keeps in-frame clones and lacks some. The D gene and trimming were derived from the DNA, and the V and J assignments and clone size from that table. This table holds about 82,000 clones, approximately 82% found once. This specimen comes from a study of blood T cell repertoires in COVID-19.

Specimen: peripheral blood. The rearrangement joins TRBV14 to TRBJ2-2; D is uncertain. The TCR sequence derives from an older woman with acute or convalescent COVID-19. The CDR3 DNA reads as TGTGCCAGCAGCCGTGTTCGGGACACCGGGGAGCTGTTTTTT. Translated: CASSRVRDTGELFF.